Included here is one TCR beta chain sequence, with context. Its antigen is undetermined. These data originate in a study of cytomegalovirus exposure and HLA in healthy donors. Overall study results and limits: Whilst most TCR sequences proved rare, a subset of public TCRs occurred across many donors.

PCR was performed using 60 Vbeta and 13 Jbeta primers. Method: immunoSEQ multiplex PCR; TCRdb's copy keeps in-frame clones and lacks some. This table holds over 200,000 clones, under 90% found once. This TCR came from a human donor in good health. The source material was PBMCs.

CDR3 in amino acids: CASRLDAGTHYEQYF. For the CDR3, the DNA is TGTGCCAGCAGATTGGATGCCGGGACACACTACGAGCAGTACTTC. The rearrangement links TRBV7-2 to TRBJ2-7; a possible D gene is TRBD1 (6 bases). Per germline, CDR1 SGHTA and CDR2 FQGNSA. This CDR3 has 15 residues. V was shortened by 6 bases and J by 3 bases, with 18 bases between the two germline ends.